This is a list of T cell receptor beta chains from one sample in a study of blood T cell repertoires in COVID-19. This table comes from immunoSEQ multiplex PCR, and its TCRdb copy is limited to in-frame clones, with some not included. This table has 95,000 to 150,000 clones, about 90% appearing once. The sequencing input was peripheral blood. The source is a woman between 50 and 59 years old with active or convalescent COVID-19. Each CDR3 is given with its conserved first and last residue. A D gene is named only where the DNA matches it firmly. The listing skips clone size in some rows; elsewhere it reads once, few, many or a size class.

TRBV29-1,.,.,TRBJ2-2,TGCAGCGTTGAACCGGGGTTAAACACCGGGGAGCTGTTTTTT,CSVEPGLNTGELFF
TRBV11-2,once,.,TRBJ1-2,TGTGCCAGCAGCTCGACCAGGGGTATAGGCTACACCTTC,CASSSTRGIGYTF
TRBV9,.,TRBD2,TRBJ2-5,TGTGCCAGCAGCGTAGGACAGGCCCTAGCGGGGGAGACCCAGTACTTC,CASSVGQALAGETQYF
TRBV24-1,.,.,TRBJ2-5,TGTGCCACCAGTGACGTCCAGGGGGGCGGAGAGACCCAGTACTTC,CATSDVQGGGETQYF
TRBV7-2,.,TRBD2,TRBJ2-7,TGTGCCAGCAGCCCCCCGGGGGGGCGCTCCGAGCAGTACTTC,CASSPPGGRSEQYF
TRBV18,.,TRBD1,TRBJ1-6,TGTGCCAGCTCACCAACGACAGGGGGTGGGGATTCACCCCTCCACTTT,CASSPTTGGGDSPLHF
TRBV7-8,.,.,TRBJ1-6,TGTGCCAGCAGCTTAGGGGGCCTTTCACCCCTCCACTTT,CASSLGGLSPLHF
TRBV19,.,.,TRBJ2-7,TGTGCCAGTAGTATAGGAGACTCCTACGAGCAGTACTTC,CASSIGDSYEQYF
TRBV13,.,.,TRBJ1-1,TGTGCCAGCACCTCCAACTGGCTGGAGGCGAGGACTGAAGCTTTCTTT,CASTSNWLEARTEAFF
TRBV28,.,TRBD2,TRBJ2-3,TGTGCCAGCAGTATTTGGGGGAGCGGGGACACAGATACGCAGTATTTT,CASSIWGSGDTDTQYF
TRBV6-6,.,TRBD1,TRBJ2-2,TGTGCCAGCAGTAACGACAGGGCGAACACCGGGGAGCTGTTTTTT,CASSNDRANTGELFF
TRBV4-2,.,.,TRBJ1-2,TGTGCCAGCAGCCAAGAACGAGGGAACTATGGCTACACCTTC,CASSQERGNYGYTF
TRBV24-1,.,TRBD2,TRBJ2-1,TGTGCCACCAGTGACGCCCTAGCGGGGGGCGGGAATGAGCAGTTCTTC,CATSDALAGGGNEQFF
TRBV28,.,TRBD1,TRBJ1-2,TGTGCCAGCTACGGGACAGACTATGGCTACACCTTC,CASYGTDYGYTF
TRBV5-1,.,TRBD2,TRBJ2-1,TGCGCCAGCAGCTTTGCTAGCGGGAGGGGCAGTCCAAATGAGCAGTTCTTC,CASSFASGRGSPNEQFF
TRBV18,.,.,TRBJ2-5,TGTGCCAGCTCACCACCGAGCTCCGGAGAGACCCAGTACTTC,CASSPPSSGETQYF
TRBV7-9,.,.,TRBJ1-2,TGTGCCAGCAGACCTCAGGCTTATGGCTACACCTTC,CASRPQAYGYTF
TRBV11-2,.,.,TRBJ2-1,TGTGCCAGCAGCCCCCGAACAGCACCCTACAATGAGCAGTTCTTC,CASSPRTAPYNEQFF
TRBV19,.,TRBD1,TRBJ2-3,TGTGCCAGTAGCCCTAGGACAGGGCAGAAGTATTTT,CASSPRTGQKYF
TRBV2,.,TRBD2,TRBJ2-5,TGTGCCAGCAGTGAGGCCAGCGGGACGGAGACCCAGTACTTC,CASSEASGTETQYF
TRBV6-1,.,.,TRBJ2-2,TGTGCCAGCAGTGACGGTTCGAACACCGGGGAGCTGTTTTTT,CASSDGSNTGELFF
TRBV3-1/TRBV3-2,.,.,TRBJ2-3,TGTGCCAGCAGCCAGGAATACAGGTCCGACACAGATACGCAGTATTTT,CASSQEYRSDTDTQYF
TRBV5-6,once,TRBD2,TRBJ2-5,TGTGCCAGCAGGTTGGGACTAGCGGGATTCCAAGAGACCCAGTACTTC,CASRLGLAGFQETQYF
TRBV21-1,.,.,TRBJ2-3,TGTGCCAGCAGCAAAACCCCGCCCCGGATTAGCGGACTCACAGATACGCAGTATTTT,CASSKTPPRISGLTDTQYF
TRBV4-3,once,TRBD1,TRBJ1-1,TGCGCCAGCAGCCCCGGACAGGTAAACACTGAAGCTTTCTTT,CASSPGQVNTEAFF
TRBV6-5,.,.,TRBJ2-1,TGTGCCAGCAGTTACTCGGATATTGGGCCCGCTGAGCAGTTCTTC,CASSYSDIGPAEQFF
TRBV2,.,TRBD1,TRBJ1-1,TGTGCCAGCAGTTTCGGACAGGGGGGGGCTTTCTTT,CASSFGQGGAFF
TRBV9,.,TRBD2,TRBJ2-3,TGTGCCAGCAGCGAATTAGCGGGAGTGCGCACAGATACGCAGTATTTT,CASSELAGVRTDTQYF
TRBV19,few,TRBD1,TRBJ1-3,TGTGCCAGCCACCGGGACAGGGCTCGCTCTGGAAACACCATATATTTT,CASHRDRARSGNTIYF
TRBV5-4,.,TRBD2,TRBJ2-1,TGTGCCAGCAGCATCGGGACTAGCGGGAGAAGGGAGCAGTTCTTC,CASSIGTSGRREQFF
TRBV18,.,TRBD1,TRBJ1-6,TGTGCCAGCTCACCGACAGGGTCCTATAATTCACCCCTCCACTTT,CASSPTGSYNSPLHF
TRBV6-6,.,TRBD2,TRBJ2-7,TGTGCCAGCCAATTCCTTAGCGGGAAGATCTACGAGCAGTACTTC,CASQFLSGKIYEQYF
TRBV24-1,.,TRBD1,TRBJ2-1,TGTGCCACCAGTGATCGTAGACAGGGTTCCTACAATGAGCAGTTCTTC,CATSDRRQGSYNEQFF
TRBV29-1,.,.,TRBJ1-5,TGCAGCGTTGCTGGTACGGGAGAAAATCAGCCCCAGCATTTT,CSVAGTGENQPQHF
TRBV28,.,TRBD1,TRBJ1-4,TGTGCCAGCAGTGATCTGCCAGGACAGGGTCAGGAAAAACTGTTTTTT,CASSDLPGQGQEKLFF